These T cell receptor beta chains were read from a single sample in a study of glioma-infiltrating T cells. TCRdb re-derived calls from the multiplex PCR reads in MiXCR, one entry per CDR3 protein. The table includes 90,000 to 100,000 distinct CDR3 sequences, about 40% detected once. The sample taken for sequencing was glioma tissue, nonneoplastic brain tissue, or PBMCs (not recorded which). These receptor sequences come from a human donor with low-grade glioma or glioblastoma, undergoing nonglioma brain surgery, or in good health (not recorded which). CDR3s include the opening cysteine and the closing phenylalanine or tryptophan. D genes are given only for firm matches. A clone size is listed for some rows: how often the clone was seen (once, few, many), or a class if it is expanded.

d_gene,v_gene,abundance,j_gene,CDR3nt,CDR3aa
TRBD1,TRBV5-1,many,TRBJ1-1,TGCGCCAGCAGCTTGGAGGGACAGGGTCGCACTGAAGCTTTCTTT,CASSLEGQGRTEAFF
TRBD1,TRBV2,many,TRBJ1-3,TGTGCCAGCGCGACAGGGGCTGGAAACACCATATATTTT,CASATGAGNTIYF
TRBD1,TRBV27,.,TRBJ2-3,TGTGCCAGCATCTCACCCTACCTAACAGGGGCCTCGGAGGATACGCAGTATTTT,CASISPYLTGASEDTQYF
.,TRBV12-3/TRBV12-4,many,TRBJ2-5,TGTGCCAGCAGGGAGGGGCAGACCCAGTACTTC,CASREGQTQYF
TRBD1,TRBV15,many,TRBJ1-2,TGTGCCACCAGCAGAGAAGCGGGACAGGACGACGGCTACACCTTC,CATSREAGQDDGYTF
.,TRBV27,many,TRBJ1-5,TGTGCCAGCAGCTTGTGGGGGGAGGGTCAGCCCCAGCATTTT,CASSLWGEGQPQHF
.,TRBV20-1,many,TRBJ1-2,TGCAGTGCATCACATAGGGCCCGGGGGGACTATGGCTACACCTTC,CSASHRARGDYGYTF
TRBD1,TRBV20-1,.,TRBJ1-1,TGCAGTGCTGTGACAGGGTCAGTCACTGAGGCTTTCTTT,CSAVTGSVTEAFF
.,TRBV15,many,TRBJ2-1,TGTGCCACCAGCAGAGATCTTGGGACCCCCGGCCGTGAGCAGTTCTTC,CATSRDLGTPGREQFF
.,TRBV29-1,few,TRBJ1-2,TGCAGCGCCCTTATTAGCTATGGCTACACCTTC,CSALISYGYTF
TRBD1,TRBV6-1,many,TRBJ1-5,TGTGCCAGCAGTGGCGACAGGGGACAAGTTAGCAATCAGCCCCAGCATTTT,CASSGDRGQVSNQPQHF
.,TRBV18,many,TRBJ2-2,TGTGCCAGCTCACCACCGTCCCTCGCCGGGGAGCTGTTTTTT,CASSPPSLAGELFF
.,TRBV12-5,many,TRBJ2-1,TGTGCTAGTGGTTTGGCACTAGGTGGCTCCTACAATGAGCAGTTCTTC,CASGLALGGSYNEQFF
.,TRBV4-2,many,TRBJ1-1,TGTGCCAGCAGCCAAGAGACCGACGGGGGCACTGAAGCTTTCTTT,CASSQETDGGTEAFF
TRBD1,TRBV6-2/TRBV6-3,many,TRBJ1-4,TGTGCCACTTCGACAGGGAATGGTCCCGAAAAACTGTTTTTT,CATSTGNGPEKLFF
TRBD2,TRBV6-2/TRBV6-3,.,TRBJ2-1,TGCGCCAGTAGACCGGGACTAGCGTGGAGTAATGAGCAGTTCTTC,CASRPGLAWSNEQFF
TRBD1,TRBV6-6,.,TRBJ1-5,TGTGCCAGCAGTTACTCCCGGGACAGGACGTATCAGCCCCAGCATTTT,CASSYSRDRTYQPQHF
.,TRBV19,many,TRBJ2-7,TGTGCCAGTAGTACACATCTGAGCGGCACTCACTACGAGCAGTACTTC,CASSTHLSGTHYEQYF
.,TRBV11-1,many,TRBJ1-1,TGTGCCAGCAGCTTAAATCGGGGGTCTAACACTGAAGCTTTCTTT,CASSLNRGSNTEAFF
.,TRBV7-2,many,TRBJ2-3,TGTGCCAGCAGCTTAAATCTTGCAGATACGCAGTATTTT,CASSLNLADTQYF
.,TRBV6-6,.,TRBJ2-7,TGTGCCAGCAGTGGCAGGGTGGGAGACGGGCAGTACTTC,CASSGRVGDGQYF